This TCR beta chain originates from a study of blood T cell repertoires in COVID-19. Study summary: The study drew acute and convalescent COVID-19 samples from the United States, Italy and Spain. The cDNA or gDNA used as material had been derived from T cells, B-cell-depleted T cells, or PBMCs.

CDR1 and CDR2 (germline): MNHNY, SVGAGI (reference sequence). Trimming removed 5 bases from V and 4 bases from J; junction bases left unmatched: 20. The CDR3 sequence is 21 residues long. Original processing notes: Reference gene primer amplification gave nucleated cell count estimates. TCRdb's table, derived via immunoSEQ multiplex PCR, lists solely in-frame clones and lacks some. The V and J calls and clone size were taken over from that table, and D and trimming were inferred from the DNA. The sample records roughly 240,000 clones, approximately 82% being singletons. The TCR originated in an elderly woman with acute or convalescent COVID-19. The chain has TRBV6-6 and TRBJ2-6; 10 bases line up with TRBD1. Sample: peripheral blood. The CDR3 DNA sequence: TGTGCCAGCAGTCTCATGGGGACAGGGGAGCCCATAGCAGGAGGGGCCAACGTCCTGACTTTC. Encoded protein: CASSLMGTGEPIAGGANVLTF.